This entry features one T cell receptor beta chain sequence. What it binds is unknown. A read error may produce the germline difference seen at one junction end. The sample originates from a study of vaccination and CD4 T cells after COVID-19. The wider study: Cellular stimulation was performed using overlapping spike peptides derived from SARS-CoV-2, HCoV-NL63, HCoV-OC43 and HCoV-229E.

At the Johns Hopkins FTIC core, DNA taken from cultured CD4+ T cells was sequenced by way of the Oncomine TCR Beta short-read assay. From the PCR reads, TCRdb called clonotypes with MiXCR, one entry per CDR3 protein. The sample has 15,000 to 20,000 distinct CDR3 sequences, about 61% seen once. Treatment here: approximately nine-day PBMC culture with coronavirus spike peptide pools or control peptides (ViraFEST assay). CDR3 length: 17 amino acids. In germline, CDR1 is MNHEY, CDR2 SMNVEV (reference sequence). This receptor was obtained from a human donor who had recovered from COVID-19. Material: CD4+ T cells from blood, cultured in vitro. This chain connects TRBV27 to TRBJ2-7; possible D gene TRBD1, 6 bases. This chain's CDR3 is CASSLQAAGTNYYEQYF. Here the CDR3 DNA reads TGTGCCAGCAGTTTGCAAGCCGCCGGGACAAACTATTACGAACAGTACTTC.